A selection of T cell receptor beta chains follows, all from one sample in a study of technical replicates of blood from a few donors. Assay: immunoSEQ multiplex PCR; the TCRdb copy retains only in-frame clones and omits some. Of about 97,000 clones detected, 96% appear once; the ten largest clones hold approximately 0.2%. Sequencing was performed on T cells isolated from PBMCs. The receptors originated from a human donor in good health. CDR3s include the opening cysteine and the closing phenylalanine or tryptophan. D genes are given only for firm matches. The size field is filled for only some rows; it gives once, few, many or a size class.

CDR3 protein	CDR3 DNA	J gene	V gene	D gene	clone size
CASSPIDSATNEKLFF	TGTGCCAGCAGTCCTATCGACAGTGCAACTAATGAAAAACTGTTTTTT	TRBJ1-4	TRBV28	-	-
CASNPVAGSSYNEQFF	TGTGCCAGCAACCCCGTGGCGGGGAGCTCCTACAATGAGCAGTTCTTC	TRBJ2-1	TRBV5-5	-	once
CATSRDSGDTNQPQHF	TGTGCCACCAGCAGAGATTCCGGGGATACGAATCAGCCCCAGCATTTT	TRBJ1-5	TRBV15	-	-
CASRALGQRDYGYTF	TGTGCCAGCCGAGCACTAGGACAGCGAGACTATGGCTACACCTTC	TRBJ1-2	TRBV2	-	-
CATSSDGPSSRGNQPQHF	TGTGCCACCAGCAGTGATGGGCCGAGTTCGAGGGGGAATCAGCCCCAGCATTTT	TRBJ1-5	TRBV5-5	-	-
CASSRLQIENTIYF	TGCGCCAGCAGCCGACTCCAAATAGAAAACACCATATATTTT	TRBJ1-3	TRBV4-1	-	once
CASSFGAGIGNTQYF	TGTGCCAGCAGTTTTGGAGCGGGGATAGGGAATACGCAGTATTTT	TRBJ2-3	TRBV27	TRBD2	-
CASSRGQGDYGYTF	TGTGCCAGCAGCCGGGGACAGGGTGACTATGGCTACACCTTC	TRBJ1-2	TRBV14	TRBD1	-
CASSYKGQGTDTQYF	TGTGCCAGCAGCTACAAGGGACAGGGGACAGATACGCAGTATTTT	TRBJ2-3	TRBV5-4	TRBD1	-
CASATGIEQYF	TGTGCCAGCGCTACCGGGATCGAGCAGTACTTC	TRBJ2-7	TRBV27	-	-
CASSILSGGVNEQFF	TGTGCCAGTAGTATCCTTAGCGGGGGGGTTAATGAGCAGTTCTTC	TRBJ2-1	TRBV19	TRBD2	-